A single sample gave rise to the 7 T cell receptor beta chains below, sequenced in a study of T cell responses to AZD1222 COVID-19 vaccine. Sequenced by immunoSEQ multiplex PCR; TCRdb stores in-frame clones only, minus some. This sample carries around 100,000 clones, under 95% of them seen once, and the ten largest clones take approximately 1.2%. The sample in question was peripheral blood, obtained on day 0 of AZD1222 vaccination. The receptor source for this set is an adult in good health.

This chain uses TRBV7-9 with TRBJ1-5; D possibly corresponds to TRBD1 (5 bases). From germline, CDR1 is SEHNR and CDR2 FQNEAQ (reference sequence). The CDR3 is 17 residues long. The germline V and J ends were trimmed by 6 bases and 2 bases, with 20 bases remaining between them. The CDR3 nucleotides are TGTGCCAGCAGTACAGGCCTTGGGCAGGGAGGCAATCAGCCCCAGCATTTT. Protein sequence: CASSTGLGQGGNQPQHF.

The sample holds one count of this clone. The chain is built from TRBV29-1 and TRBJ1-5, with 10 bases lining up with TRBD1. Germline-derived CDR1 and CDR2 are SQVTM and ANQGSEA. The CDR3 spans 13 residues. Trimming at V came to 6 bases and at J to 1 base, leaving 0 bases not matched to a gene. CDR3 nucleotide sequence: TGCAGCGTGGGACAGGGGAGCAATCAGCCCCAGCATTTT. It is translated as CSVGQGSNQPQHF.

This chain connects TRBV19 to TRBJ2-2, with D possibly called TRBD1 or TRBD2 (5 bases each). This CDR3 region has 12 residues. CDR1 and CDR2 from the germline V gene are LNHDA and SQIVND (reference sequence). Trimming cost V 5 bases and J 6 bases, with 7 bases left between them. CDR3 residues: CASSGGPGELFF. CDR3 DNA: TGTGCCAGTAGTGGGGGACCCGGGGAGCTGTTTTTT.

The V call is TRBV3-1 (or the pseudogene TRBV3-2), the J call TRBJ1-5; tentative D call: TRBD1 (5 bases). With 0 bases removed from V and 9 bases from J, the gap between germline ends came to 12 bases. The germline gives CDR1 LGHDT, CDR2 YNNKEL (reference sequence). There are 14 residues in the CDR3. The CDR3 loop reads CASSQDGGKGPQHF. In nucleotides, the CDR3 is TGTGCCAGCAGCCAAGATGGGGGGAAAGGGCCCCAGCATTTT.

The V call is TRBV6-5, the J call TRBJ1-3; no clear D. This CDR3 has 15 amino acids. Germline-derived CDR1 and CDR2 are MNHEY and SVGAGI. V was trimmed by 6 bases and J by 0 bases, leaving 12 bases between them. CDR3 DNA: TGTGCCAGCAGGGACGCCTGGCCCTCTGGAAACACCATATATTTT. It is translated as CASRDAWPSGNTIYF.

The rearrangement links TRBV19 to TRBJ1-3; the match to TRBD1 covers 8 bases. Trimming at V came to 0 bases and at J to 7 bases, leaving 2 bases not matched to a gene. The germline gives CDR1 LNHDA, CDR2 SQIVND (reference sequence). This CDR3 has 14 amino acids. The CDR3 protein is CASSIEGQANTIYF. DNA for the CDR3: TGTGCCAGTAGTATAGAGGGACAGGCGAACACCATATATTTT.

The V and J genes are TRBV7-2 and TRBJ1-3, with D possibly being TRBD1 (5 bases). The CDR3 runs to 16 residues. CDR1 and CDR2 (germline): SGHTA, FQGNSA. V was trimmed by 2 bases and J by 1 base, leaving 12 bases between them. CDR3 nucleotides: TGTGCCAGCAGCTTATCAGCACCAGGGTCTGGAAACACCATATATTTT. It encodes CASSLSAPGSGNTIYF.